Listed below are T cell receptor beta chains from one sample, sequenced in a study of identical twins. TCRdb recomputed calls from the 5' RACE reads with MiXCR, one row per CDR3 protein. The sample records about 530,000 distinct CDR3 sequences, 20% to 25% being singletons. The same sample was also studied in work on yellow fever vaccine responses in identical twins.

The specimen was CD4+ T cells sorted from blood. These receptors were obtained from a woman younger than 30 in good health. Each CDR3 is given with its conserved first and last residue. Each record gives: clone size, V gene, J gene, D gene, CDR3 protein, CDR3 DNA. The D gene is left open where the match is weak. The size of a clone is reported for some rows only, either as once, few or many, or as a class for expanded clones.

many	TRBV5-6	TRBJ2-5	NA	CASTSKFQETQYF	TGTGCCAGCACCTCCAAATTCCAAGAGACCCAGTACTTC
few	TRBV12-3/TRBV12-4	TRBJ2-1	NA	CASSLGLRRGGYEQFF	TGTGCCAGCAGTTTGGGTCTAAGGAGGGGGGGGTATGAGCAGTTCTTC
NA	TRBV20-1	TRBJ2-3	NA	CSAAALTTFTDTQYF	TGCAGTGCCGCGGCTTTGACTACTTTCACAGATACGCAGTATTTT
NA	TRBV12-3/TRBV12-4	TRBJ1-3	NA	CASSNKRTVTGNTIYF	TGTGCCAGCAGTAATAAAAGGACGGTGACTGGAAACACCATATATTTT
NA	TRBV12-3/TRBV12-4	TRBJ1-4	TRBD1	CASSFGTAGSNEKLFF	TGTGCCAGCAGTTTTGGGACAGCAGGGAGCAATGAAAAACTGTTTTTT
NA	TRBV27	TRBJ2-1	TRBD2	CASKASGSVYNEQFF	TGTGCCAGCAAGGCTAGCGGGAGTGTCTACAATGAGCAGTTCTTC
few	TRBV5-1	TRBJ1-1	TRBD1	CASRIQGATEAFF	TGCGCCAGCCGGATTCAGGGGGCCACTGAAGCTTTCTTT
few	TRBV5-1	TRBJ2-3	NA	CASSLRTLSTDTQYF	TGCGCCAGCAGCTTAAGGACACTCAGCACAGATACGCAGTATTTT
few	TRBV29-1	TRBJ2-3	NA	CSVVLASTDTQYF	TGCAGCGTTGTGCTAGCTTCCACAGATACGCAGTATTTT
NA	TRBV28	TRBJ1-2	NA	CASSFGRRYGYTF	TGTGCCAGCAGTTTCGGACGGCGCTATGGCTACACCTTC
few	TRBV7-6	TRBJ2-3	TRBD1	CASSRGQPRDTQYF	TGTGCCAGCAGCAGGGGACAGCCGAGAGATACGCAGTATTTT
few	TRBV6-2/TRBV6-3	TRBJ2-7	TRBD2	CASSSLAGLVQYF	TGTGCCAGCAGTTCACTAGCGGGATTAGTGCAGTACTTC
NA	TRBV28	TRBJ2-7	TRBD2	CAARLAGSYEQYF	TGTGCCGCAAGACTAGCGGGGAGCTACGAGCAGTACTTC
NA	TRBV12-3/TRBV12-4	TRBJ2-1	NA	CASSWGGDEQFF	TGTGCCAGCAGTTGGGGGGGCGATGAGCAGTTCTTC
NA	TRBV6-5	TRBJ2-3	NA	CASSYYWTSTDTQYF	TGTGCCAGCAGTTACTATTGGACTAGCACAGATACGCAGTATTTT
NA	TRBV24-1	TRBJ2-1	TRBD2	CATSDDGLAGVSYNEQFF	TGTGCCACCAGTGACGATGGACTAGCGGGAGTTTCCTACAATGAGCAGTTCTTC
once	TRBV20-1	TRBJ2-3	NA	CSHSTQYF	TGCAGCCATAGTACGCAGTATTTT
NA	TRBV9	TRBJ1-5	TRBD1	CASSVEDGQGAQPQHF	TGTGCCAGCAGCGTAGAAGATGGACAGGGGGCACAGCCCCAGCATTTT
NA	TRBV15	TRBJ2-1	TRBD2	CATARLAGGDEQFF	TGTGCCACCGCCCGACTAGCGGGAGGGGATGAGCAGTTCTTC
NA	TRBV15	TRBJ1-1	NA	CATRSLTLNTEAFF	TGTGCCACCAGAAGTCTCACCTTGAACACTGAAGCTTTCTTT
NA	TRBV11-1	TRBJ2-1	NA	CASSVVAVPYNEQFF	TGTGCCAGCAGCGTGGTAGCGGTCCCTTACAATGAGCAGTTCTTC
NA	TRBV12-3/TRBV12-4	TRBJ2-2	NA	CASSPPTSATGELFF	TGTGCCAGCAGTCCACCTACTTCTGCCACCGGGGAGCTGTTTTTT
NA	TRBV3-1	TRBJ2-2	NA	CASSENRLMGGTGELFF	TGTGCCAGCAGCGAAAATAGATTAATGGGGGGAACCGGGGAGCTGTTTTTT
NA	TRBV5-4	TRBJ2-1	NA	CASSLTGRDIYREQFF	TGTGCCAGCAGCTTGACGGGGCGGGATATTTACAGGGAGCAGTTCTTC
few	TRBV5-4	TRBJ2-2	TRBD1	CASRPWGQGFRGLDTSTGELFF	TGTGCCAGCAGGCCTTGGGGACAGGGGTTCCGAGGACTAGACACAAGCACCGGGGAGCTGTTTTTT
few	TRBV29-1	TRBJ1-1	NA	CSVESQVNTEAFF	TGCAGCGTTGAAAGTCAGGTCAACACTGAAGCTTTCTTT
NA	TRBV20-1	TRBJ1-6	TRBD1	CSATGQGIHNSPLHF	TGCAGTGCTACCGGACAGGGAATACATAATTCACCCCTCCACTTT
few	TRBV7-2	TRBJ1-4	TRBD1	CASSLRDRGEKLFF	TGTGCCAGCAGCTTACGGGACAGGGGAGAAAAACTGTTTTTT
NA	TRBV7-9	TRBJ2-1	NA	CASSLEGGLSYNEQFF	TGTGCCAGCAGCTTAGAGGGGGGGCTATCCTACAATGAGCAGTTCTTC
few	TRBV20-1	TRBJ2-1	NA	CSASAASAGNEQFF	TGCAGTGCTAGCGCCGCAAGTGCAGGCAATGAGCAGTTCTTC
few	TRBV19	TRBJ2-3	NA	CASSWSRVSTDTQYF	TGTGCCAGTAGTTGGTCCAGGGTTAGCACAGATACGCAGTATTTT
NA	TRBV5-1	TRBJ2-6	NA	CASSLFGSGSGSGANVLTF	TGCGCCAGCAGCTTGTTCGGGTCAGGGTCTGGCTCTGGGGCCAACGTCCTGACTTTC
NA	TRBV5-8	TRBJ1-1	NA	CASSLDSPRGAEAFF	TGTGCCAGCAGCTTGGATTCGCCCCGCGGCGCTGAAGCTTTCTTT
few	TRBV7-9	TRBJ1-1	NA	CASSLGGGYGMNTEAFF	TGTGCCAGCAGCTTAGGAGGGGGATATGGGATGAACACTGAAGCTTTCTTT
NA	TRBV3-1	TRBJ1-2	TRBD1	CASSPGQGANYGYTF	TGTGCCAGCAGCCCAGGACAGGGTGCAAACTATGGCTACACCTTC
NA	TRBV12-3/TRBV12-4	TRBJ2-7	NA	CASRRQDTYEQYF	TGTGCCAGCAGACGACAGGACACCTACGAGCAGTACTTC
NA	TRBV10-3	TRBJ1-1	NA	CAISTEGQSNTEAFF	TGTGCCATCAGTACGGAAGGACAGTCGAACACTGAAGCTTTCTTT
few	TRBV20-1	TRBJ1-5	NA	CSARATGESNQPQHF	TGCAGTGCTAGAGCCACAGGAGAGAGCAATCAGCCCCAGCATTTT
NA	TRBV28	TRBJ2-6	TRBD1	CASSFILLWGQNSGANVLTF	TGTGCCAGCAGTTTTATCCTTCTCTGGGGACAGAACTCTGGGGCCAACGTCCTGACTTTC
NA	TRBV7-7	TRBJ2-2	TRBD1	CASSSTGTGAPGELFF	TGTGCCAGCAGCTCAACCGGGACAGGGGCCCCCGGGGAGCTGTTTTTT
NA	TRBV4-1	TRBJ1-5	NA	CTSSLRWAGAIQPQHF	TGCACCAGCAGCCTCCGGTGGGCGGGGGCAATTCAGCCCCAGCATTTT
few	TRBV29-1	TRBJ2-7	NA	CSVVTGSSYEQYF	TGCAGCGTTGTGACAGGAAGCTCCTACGAGCAGTACTTC
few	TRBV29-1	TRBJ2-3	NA	CSVDGGPTDTQYF	TGCAGCGTTGACGGGGGGCCCACAGATACGCAGTATTTT
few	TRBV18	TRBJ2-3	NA	CASSPLLGLDTQYF	TGTGCCAGCTCCCCTCTTCTGGGCCTTGATACGCAGTATTTT
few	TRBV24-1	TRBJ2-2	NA	CATSGELMNTGELFF	TGTGCCACCTCAGGAGAGTTGATGAACACCGGGGAGCTGTTTTTT
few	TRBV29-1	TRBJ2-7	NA	CSVETYHEQYF	TGCAGCGTTGAGACCTATCACGAGCAGTACTTC
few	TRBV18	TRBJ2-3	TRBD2	CASSPAGGSDTQYF	TGTGCCAGCTCACCGGCGGGAGGCTCTGATACGCAGTATTTT
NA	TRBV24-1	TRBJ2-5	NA	CATSDPRPTAQETQYF	TGTGCCACCAGTGACCCCCGGCCGACGGCACAAGAGACCCAGTACTTC
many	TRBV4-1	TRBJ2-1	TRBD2	CASSQGSNGRNLRNEQFF	TGCGCCAGCAGCCAAGGGTCGAACGGGAGGAATTTACGCAATGAGCAGTTCTTC
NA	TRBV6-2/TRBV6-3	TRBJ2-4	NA	CASSYHRSLAKNIQYF	TGTGCCAGCAGTTATCACAGGAGCCTAGCCAAAAACATTCAGTACTTC
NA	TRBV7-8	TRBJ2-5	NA	CASSPGLLRGETQYF	TGTGCCAGCAGCCCGGGACTGCTGAGGGGGGAGACCCAGTACTTC
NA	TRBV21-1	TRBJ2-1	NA	CASSKIVFNEQFF	TGTGCCAGCAGCAAGATAGTTTTCAATGAGCAGTTCTTC
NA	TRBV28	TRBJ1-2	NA	CASRPIGSYSYGYTF	TGTGCCAGCAGGCCAATAGGGAGCTACTCCTATGGCTACACCTTC